This is a list of T cell receptor beta chains from one sample in a study of beta chain features in type 1 diabetes. This table comes from immunoSEQ multiplex PCR, and its TCRdb copy is limited to in-frame clones, with some not included. This table has under 450,000 clones, more than 13% appearing once. What was sequenced was naive CD4+ T cells from blood. These receptor sequences come from a woman aged 18 to 35 in good health. The CDR3 runs from the conserved cysteine through the conserved F or W.

v_call,j_call,cdr3_aa
TRBV7-8,TRBJ1-5,CASSPRDKTYQPQHF
TRBV12-5,TRBJ1-1,CASGGDTIVSEAFF
TRBV18,TRBJ1-5,CASSAERSNQPQHF
TRBV7-2,TRBJ2-5,CASSRQTGARETQYF
TRBV15,TRBJ1-2,CATSRVASLYGYTF
TRBV7-2,TRBJ2-4,CASSLGDRITRDIQYF
TRBV30,TRBJ1-1,CAWSLTSGTGSLAEAFF
TRBV19,TRBJ2-7,CASSIAGQGPPYEQYF
TRBV5-4,TRBJ2-5,CASSFDRGRQETQYF
TRBV11-2,TRBJ1-1,CASSLGWRAEAFF
TRBV29-1,TRBJ2-1,CSGTGAPATGEQFF
TRBV30,TRBJ1-1,CAWMEGGEAFF
TRBV18,TRBJ1-1,CASSPTVNTGTARRGTEAFF
TRBV28,TRBJ1-2,CASSSGQGARVNGYTF
TRBV30,TRBJ1-5,CAWSPTGDQPQHF
TRBV28,TRBJ2-5,CASGSGIEETQYF
TRBV4-3,TRBJ2-5,CASSQDVGFSGRRRETQYF
TRBV2,TRBJ2-3,CASSEAGTSGTDTQYF
TRBV6-1,TRBJ1-5,CASSEQGGSNQPQHF
TRBV29-1,TRBJ2-5,CSVEGNRGETQYF
TRBV27,TRBJ2-7,CASRPDRASYEQYF
TRBV7-2,TRBJ2-1,CASSPDSYNEQFF
TRBV19,TRBJ2-7,CASRDPGLADSYEQYF
TRBV7-9,TRBJ2-7,CASNRGGGYEQYF
TRBV28,TRBJ1-1,CASSPLGQGQNTEAFF
TRBV25-1,TRBJ1-2,CASSARDRGQYTF
TRBV10-3,TRBJ1-2,CANSGRSAYGYTF
TRBV29-1,TRBJ1-1,CSVAPRTAIRMNTEAFF
TRBV5-1,TRBJ2-1,CASSLAPDLNEQFF
TRBV6-5,TRBJ1-5,CASRRGGSNQPQHF
TRBV7-6,TRBJ2-1,CASSSPAGGYNEQFF
TRBV15,TRBJ2-7,CATSRAVGSSYEQYF
TRBV10-3,TRBJ2-1,CAIASGRPLSNEQFF
TRBV29-1,TRBJ2-1,CSVRIRDNIGAEQFF
TRBV6-5,TRBJ2-3,CASRNTGGSSDTQYF
TRBV29-1,TRBJ2-3,CSVDGRGPDTQYF